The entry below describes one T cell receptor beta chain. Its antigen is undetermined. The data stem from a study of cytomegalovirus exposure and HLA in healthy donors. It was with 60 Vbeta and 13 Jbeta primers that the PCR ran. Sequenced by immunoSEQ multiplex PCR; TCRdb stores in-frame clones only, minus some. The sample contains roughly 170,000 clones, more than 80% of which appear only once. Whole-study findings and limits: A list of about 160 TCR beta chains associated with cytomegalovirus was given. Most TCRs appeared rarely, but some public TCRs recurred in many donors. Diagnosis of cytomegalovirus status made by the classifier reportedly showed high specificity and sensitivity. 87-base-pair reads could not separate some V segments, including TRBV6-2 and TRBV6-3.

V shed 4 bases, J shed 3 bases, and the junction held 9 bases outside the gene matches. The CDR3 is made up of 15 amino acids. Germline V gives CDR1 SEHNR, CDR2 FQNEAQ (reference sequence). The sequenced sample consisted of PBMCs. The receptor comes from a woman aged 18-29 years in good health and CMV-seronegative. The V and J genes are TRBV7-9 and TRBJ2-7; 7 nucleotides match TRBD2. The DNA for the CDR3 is TGTGCCAGCAGCTCCGGCCGGGAGGTCGGCTACGAGCAGTACTTC. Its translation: CASSSGREVGYEQYF.